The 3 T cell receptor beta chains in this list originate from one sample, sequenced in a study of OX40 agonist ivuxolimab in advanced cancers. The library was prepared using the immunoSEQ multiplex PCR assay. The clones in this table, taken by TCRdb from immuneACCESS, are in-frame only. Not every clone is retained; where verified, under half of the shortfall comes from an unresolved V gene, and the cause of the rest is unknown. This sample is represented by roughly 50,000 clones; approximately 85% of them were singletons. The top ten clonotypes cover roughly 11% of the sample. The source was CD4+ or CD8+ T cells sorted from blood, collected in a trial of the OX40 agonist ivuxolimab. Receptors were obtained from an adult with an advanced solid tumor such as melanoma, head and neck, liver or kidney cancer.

DNA for the CDR3: TGTGCCAGCAGCCCGCGACCCCGGGGAGGCGAGACCCAGTACTTC. Protein: CASSPRPRGGETQYF. This chain joins TRBV9 and TRBJ2-5; TRBD2 might be the D (6 bases). Trimming pared 4 bases from V and 5 bases from J, leaving 18 bases between. The germline CDR1 and CDR2 sequences are SGDLS and YYNGEE. The CDR3 is 15 residues long.

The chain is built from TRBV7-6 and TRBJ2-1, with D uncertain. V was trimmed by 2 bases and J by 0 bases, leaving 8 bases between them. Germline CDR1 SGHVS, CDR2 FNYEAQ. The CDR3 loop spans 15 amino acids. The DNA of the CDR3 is TGTGCCAGCAGCTTAACCCTGTCCTCCTACAATGAGCAGTTCTTC. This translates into CASSLTLSSYNEQFF.

CDR3 in DNA: TGTGCCAGCAGCTTAGCCTTTCCTTCTGATACGCAGTATTTT. Translated, it gives CASSLAFPSDTQYF. This chain joins TRBV7-9 and TRBJ2-3; D unresolved. V was trimmed by 0 bases and J by 6 bases, leaving 10 bases between them. There are 14 residues in the CDR3. The V gene's germline CDR1 is SEHNR and CDR2 FQNEAQ (reference sequence).